This is a list of T cell receptor beta chains from one sample in a study of OX40 agonist ivuxolimab in advanced cancers. Clones were sequenced by immunoSEQ multiplex PCR, and TCRdb holds only the in-frame ones, with some missing. This sample has about 48,000 clones, with 79% found just once. The material was CD4+ or CD8+ T cells sorted from blood, obtained in a trial of the OX40 agonist ivuxolimab. These receptor sequences come from an adult with an advanced solid tumor such as melanoma, head and neck, liver or kidney cancer. Both conserved end residues are part of each CDR3. A D gene is named only where the DNA matches it firmly. Clone size, where shown, is once, few, many, or a class for clones that have expanded.

size	V	D	J	DNA	CDR3
NA	TRBV9	NA	TRBJ1-3	TGTGCCAGCAGCGTAAGTTCTGGAAACACCATATATTTT	CASSVSSGNTIYF
NA	TRBV5-1	TRBD2	TRBJ2-1	TGCGCCAGCACGAAAAACCGGGAGGAAAAGTTCTTC	CASTKNREEKFF
NA	TRBV7-2	NA	TRBJ1-1	TGTGCCAGCAGCTTAGATGTGGGCACAGCTTTCTTT	CASSLDVGTAFF
NA	TRBV19	NA	TRBJ2-1	TGTGCCAGTAGTATAGACCGACCCTACAATGAGCAGTTCTTC	CASSIDRPYNEQFF
few	TRBV5-1	TRBD2	TRBJ2-1	TGCGCCAGTAAGGGGACTAGCGGGAGTAATGAGCAGTTCTTC	CASKGTSGSNEQFF
NA	TRBV2	NA	TRBJ2-1	TGTGCCACAAGTAGTTCCGGGACTTACTACAATGAGCAGTTCTTC	CATSSSGTYYNEQFF
NA	TRBV10-3	TRBD2	TRBJ2-1	TGTGCCATCAGGGGTGGGAGGGCTAGCAATGAGCAGTTCTTC	CAIRGGRASNEQFF
NA	TRBV29-1	NA	TRBJ1-2	TGCAGCGTTCCGACGGGGTACTATGGCTACACCTTC	CSVPTGYYGYTF
NA	TRBV10-2	TRBD2	TRBJ2-7	TGCGCCTCCCGAGCGGGAGGCAGGCGCGAGCAGTACTTC	CASRAGGRREQYF
NA	TRBV6-4	TRBD2	TRBJ2-3	TGTGCCAGCACCCCACCAGAAGGGACTAGCGGGAGAGCAGATACGCAGTATTTT	CASTPPEGTSGRADTQYF
few	TRBV27	NA	TRBJ1-4	TGTGCCAGCAGTCGAGGGGCTAATGAAAAACTGTTTTTT	CASSRGANEKLFF
NA	TRBV7-3	TRBD1	TRBJ2-3	TGTGCCAGCAGCCGTGACAGGGCCTCCGATACGCAGTATTTT	CASSRDRASDTQYF
once	TRBV5-8	NA	TRBJ1-5	TGTGCCAGCAGCTTAGGCTTTCTGGGCAATCAGCCCCAGCATTTT	CASSLGFLGNQPQHF
NA	TRBV4-3	NA	TRBJ2-5	TGCGCCAGCAGCCAAGATCGGGACCAGACCCAGTACTTC	CASSQDRDQTQYF
NA	TRBV5-5	TRBD1	TRBJ2-7	TGTGCCAGCAGGCGGACAGGCAATCCTTCCCACGAGCAGTACTTC	CASRRTGNPSHEQYF
NA	TRBV5-6	NA	TRBJ2-3	TGTGCCAGCAGGAAGGGGGAGAACAAGCAGTATTTT	CASRKGENKQYF
NA	TRBV10-3	NA	TRBJ2-3	TGTGCCACTCCGGGACCGGGCACAGATACGCAGTATTTT	CATPGPGTDTQYF
NA	TRBV7-2	TRBD1	TRBJ1-4	TGTGCCAGCAGCCCGCGGGACAGCTCAAATGAAAAACTGTTTTTT	CASSPRDSSNEKLFF
once	TRBV2	NA	TRBJ1-3	TGTGCCAGCAGCAGGGAGGCGCTCTCTGGAAACACCATATATTTT	CASSREALSGNTIYF
NA	TRBV5-8	NA	TRBJ2-2	TGTGCCAGCAGCTTGGCTACGGGGGGCCACCACGGGGAGCTGTTTTTT	CASSLATGGHHGELFF
NA	TRBV18	NA	TRBJ1-2	TGTGCCAGCTCACCTGAGGACAGCTATGGCTACACCTTC	CASSPEDSYGYTF
NA	TRBV6-6	NA	TRBJ1-3	TGTGCCAGCAGTTACTCCGGCAGGACTGGAAACACCATATATTTT	CASSYSGRTGNTIYF
NA	TRBV4-3	NA	TRBJ2-7	TGCGCCAGCAGCAAACAGGTAGGGGCATCCTACGAGCAGTACTTC	CASSKQVGASYEQYF
NA	TRBV5-5	NA	TRBJ1-3	TGTGCCAGCAGCCCGTTTAGCTCTGGAAACACCATATATTTT	CASSPFSSGNTIYF
NA	TRBV5-1	NA	TRBJ2-1	TGCGCCAGCAGCTTGGGCCAGGGGACCAATGAGCAGTTCTTC	CASSLGQGTNEQFF
NA	TRBV5-1	NA	TRBJ1-4	TGCGCCAGCAGCTTGGCCCGGGCCTCTAATGAAAAACTGTTTTTT	CASSLARASNEKLFF
NA	TRBV5-1	TRBD1	TRBJ2-7	TGCGCCAGCAGCTTACCACAGGGGAACTACGAGCAGTACTTC	CASSLPQGNYEQYF
NA	TRBV15	NA	TRBJ1-1	TGTGCCACCAGCAGAGGGTACGTTGAAGCTTTCTTT	CATSRGYVEAFF
NA	TRBV10-3	TRBD1	TRBJ2-1	TGTGCCATCAGCCGAGCGACAGGGTTCGATGAGCAGTTCTTC	CAISRATGFDEQFF
NA	TRBV7-9	NA	TRBJ1-4	TGTGCCAGCAGTTACTTCTGGGGGTATGAAAAACTGTTTTTT	CASSYFWGYEKLFF
NA	TRBV6-6	TRBD1	TRBJ1-2	TGTGCCAGCAGGGGTTCCATCCGGGACAGCCAACACTACACCTTC	CASRGSIRDSQHYTF
NA	TRBV5-1	NA	TRBJ1-3	TGCGCCAGCAGTCAGGCGAGCTCTGGAAACACCATATATTTT	CASSQASSGNTIYF
NA	TRBV9	TRBD1	TRBJ2-5	TGTGCCAGCAGCCAAGGGGGCGGAGAGACCCAGTACTTC	CASSQGGGETQYF
NA	TRBV7-2	TRBD2	TRBJ2-5	TGTGCCAGCAGCTTTCGGACTAGCGGGAGAAGGGGGGTGGAGACCCAGTACTTC	CASSFRTSGRRGVETQYF
NA	TRBV6-5	TRBD1	TRBJ2-2	TGTGCCAGCAGTTTACAGGGGCACGGCACCGGGGAGCTGTTTTTT	CASSLQGHGTGELFF
NA	TRBV6-5	NA	TRBJ1-2	TGTGCCAGCAGGAGGAACGGGGACGCAACGTATGGCTACACCTTC	CASRRNGDATYGYTF
NA	TRBV6-5	NA	TRBJ1-5	TGTGCCAGCAGTCTGGGGCCCTATCAGCCCCAGCATTTT	CASSLGPYQPQHF
NA	TRBV5-5	TRBD2	TRBJ2-7	TGTGCCAGCAGCCCTGCCAGCGGGAGAGTCGAAAACGAGCAGTACTTC	CASSPASGRVENEQYF
NA	TRBV7-3	NA	TRBJ1-2	TGTGCCAGCAGCTTGTCACCGGCGGATAAGGGCTACACCTTC	CASSLSPADKGYTF
NA	TRBV4-1	TRBD2	TRBJ2-5	TGCGCCAGCAGCCAAAGGGGACTAGCGGGGGGGCCGCGCCAAGAGACCCAGTACTTC	CASSQRGLAGGPRQETQYF
NA	TRBV5-5	TRBD1	TRBJ1-5	TGTGCCAGCAGCTTTACAGGGGATGGTCAGCCCCAGCATTTT	CASSFTGDGQPQHF
NA	TRBV2	NA	TRBJ1-5	TGTGCCAGCAGTGAATGGGGGGTGACAAATCAGCCCCAGCATTTT	CASSEWGVTNQPQHF
NA	TRBV7-3	TRBD1	TRBJ1-6	TGTGCCAGCAGCTCGTCGACAGGGACCGGTTCACCCCTCCACTTT	CASSSSTGTGSPLHF
few	TRBV6-1	NA	TRBJ2-5	TGTGCCAGCAGTGAAGTTGGGGGGCACAGCCAAGAGACCCAGTACTTC	CASSEVGGHSQETQYF
NA	TRBV5-4	NA	TRBJ2-3	TGTGCCAGCAGCTTGGCCAGGAGGGCAGATACGCAGTATTTT	CASSLARRADTQYF
NA	TRBV7-6	TRBD1	TRBJ2-7	TGTGCCAGCAGCGGGGACAGCTACGAGCAGTACTTC	CASSGDSYEQYF
NA	TRBV6-1	NA	TRBJ2-5	TGTGCCAGCAGTGGCTTCGCGGGACTAGAGACCCAGTACTTC	CASSGFAGLETQYF
NA	TRBV9	NA	TRBJ1-1	TGTGCCAGCAGCGTTAGGGGGGAGCTCCTGAACACTGAAGCTTTCTTT	CASSVRGELLNTEAFF
NA	TRBV27	NA	TRBJ2-6	TGTGCCAGCAGTTTGGGGGTTGGGGCCAACGTCCTGACTTTC	CASSLGVGANVLTF
NA	TRBV27	NA	TRBJ2-3	TGTGCCAGCAGTTTGAGCGAAATTCCTAGCACAGATACGCAGTATTTT	CASSLSEIPSTDTQYF
NA	TRBV5-1	NA	TRBJ2-1	TGCGCCAGCAGCTTCCGATCGGGGAGATACAATGAGCAGTTCTTC	CASSFRSGRYNEQFF
NA	TRBV7-2	TRBD1	TRBJ2-5	TGTGCCAGCAGCCCCTACTCAGGGACAGAGGGAGAGACCCAGTACTTC	CASSPYSGTEGETQYF
NA	TRBV5-1	NA	TRBJ2-7	TGCGCCAGCAGCTTGGACGCCGGGGGATTCGCCTACGAGCAGTACTTC	CASSLDAGGFAYEQYF
NA	TRBV30	NA	TRBJ2-5	TGTGCCTGGGAAACTCAGCGGTGGGGGACCCAGTACTTC	CAWETQRWGTQYF
few	TRBV25-1	NA	TRBJ1-6	TGTGCCAGCAGTGAATTCCAGAATTCACCCCTCCACTTT	CASSEFQNSPLHF
NA	TRBV6-6	NA	TRBJ2-1	TGTGCCACCTCAGGGATTGACGCCCTCCTCCATGAGCAGTTCTTC	CATSGIDALLHEQFF
once	TRBV27	TRBD1	TRBJ2-3	TGTGCCAGCAGCCTTAGAGGACAGGGGGCAGATACGCAGTATTTT	CASSLRGQGADTQYF
NA	TRBV7-6	NA	TRBJ2-3	TGTGCCAGCAGCTTAAGCTCCTCAGATACGCAGTATTTT	CASSLSSSDTQYF
NA	TRBV7-9	NA	TRBJ1-1	TGTGCCAGCAGCCTGGAAGGGCAGGGGTTCATGAACACTGAAGCTTTCTTT	CASSLEGQGFMNTEAFF
NA	TRBV11-2	NA	TRBJ1-2	TGTGCCAGCAGCTTAGGTCTCGAGTATGGCTACACCTTC	CASSLGLEYGYTF